The 8 T cell receptor beta chains given below trace back to one sample, sequenced in a study of human T cells and chemical hapten exposure. Documented time point: patch test 2, 6 weeks after DPC sensitization. Sample treatment: therapeutic diphenylcyclopropenone sensitization with weekly scalp DPC. TCRdb re-called the RACE reads with MiXCR, one entry per CDR3 protein. The table has roughly 150,000 distinct CDR3 sequences, approximately 12% seen once. The material sequenced was whole blood, taken in connection with sensitization to the hapten diphenylcyclopropenone (DPC). All receptors come from a woman in her 50s with alopecia areata. Some clones in this sample may be carry-over from other donors' samples.

This clonotype was counted a few times. The chain combines TRBV12-3 or TRBV12-4 with TRBJ1-2; TRBD1 aligns across 9 bases. The junction had 9 bases not matched to a gene; V was cut back by 6 bases and J by 7 bases. This CDR3 is 14 amino acids long. CDR3 bases: TGTGCCAGCAGCTACCGGACAGGGGCCAGTGGCTACACCTTC. Translated, it gives CASSYRTGASGYTF.

This clonotype was recorded at least ten times. The rearrangement links TRBV27 to TRBJ2-3; 8 bases fit TRBD1. The junction had 6 bases not matched to a gene; V was cut back by 8 bases and J by 2 bases. CDR3 length: 14 amino acids. Germline V gene sequence: CDR1 MNHEY, CDR2 SMNVEV (reference sequence). The CDR3 reads CASQWDRLTDTQYF. CDR3 bases: TGTGCCAGCCAATGGGACAGGCTCACAGATACGCAGTATTTT.

This clonotype appeared many times. CDR3 protein: CASSPGGAGRQTQYF. CDR3 DNA: TGCGCCAGCAGTCCTGGTGGAGCGGGAAGGCAGACCCAGTACTTC. The rearrangement uses TRBV23-1 and TRBJ2-5; TRBD2 aligns across 7 bases. TRBV23-1 is marked as an open reading frame, function uncertain. Trimming removed 4 bases from V and 6 bases from J; junction bases left unmatched: 11. CDR3 length: 15 amino acids.

The chain couples TRBV30 to TRBJ2-6; D remains ambiguous. Per germline, CDR1 GTSNPN and CDR2 SVGIG (reference sequence). V was shortened by 0 bases and J by 4 bases, with 13 bases between the two germline ends. The CDR3 spans 16 residues. The CDR3 coding sequence is TGTGCCTGGAGTGTAAGAGTTACGTGGGGGGCCAACGTCCTGACTTTC. The encoded protein is CAWSVRVTWGANVLTF.

This clonotype was seen a handful of times. V and J are TRBV20-1 and TRBJ2-7, with no clear D. This CDR3 spans 15 amino acids. Germline CDR1 DFQATT, CDR2 SNEGSKA (reference sequence). Between the trimmed V and J ends, which lost 0 bases and 0 bases, there was a span of 12 bases. The CDR3 reads CSARDRRISSYEQYF. CDR3 in DNA: TGCAGTGCTAGAGATCGGCGGATTAGCTCCTACGAGCAGTACTTC.

This clonotype was detected only a few times. The chain carries TRBV23-1 and TRBJ2-4; 8 nucleotides agree with TRBD1. TRBV23-1 is placed among ORFs of uncertain function. V lost 2 bases and J lost 0; bases outside the gene matches: 6. This CDR3 contains 17 residues. The CDR3: CASSQDDRGVAKNIQYF. In nucleotides, the CDR3 is TGCGCCAGCAGTCAAGATGACAGGGGAGTAGCCAAAAACATTCAGTACTTC.

In its sample, this clonotype was seen a few times. The gene calls are TRBV11-2 and TRBJ2-7; 8 bases agree with TRBD1. The length of the CDR3 is 16 residues. V lost 3 bases, J lost 3 bases, and 10 bases stayed unmatched. CDR1 and CDR2 from the germline V gene are SGHAT and FQNNGV. CDR3: CASSFGGSDRDYEQYF. The CDR3 nucleotides read TGTGCCAGCAGCTTTGGGGGTTCGGACAGGGACTACGAGCAGTACTTC.

This clonotype was observed a few times. This chain links TRBV11-1 with TRBJ2-7; TRBD2 matches at 14 bases. The CDR3 extends over 19 amino acids. Per the germline V gene, CDR1 is SGHAT and CDR2 is FQDESV (reference sequence). V was pared by 1 base and J by 7 bases, with 15 bases of the junction left unmatched. The CDR3 DNA reads as TGTGCCAGCAGCTTAGAATTCGGACTAGCGGGAGGACTTTTCGAGGAGCAGTACTTC. Protein sequence: CASSLEFGLAGGLFEEQYF.